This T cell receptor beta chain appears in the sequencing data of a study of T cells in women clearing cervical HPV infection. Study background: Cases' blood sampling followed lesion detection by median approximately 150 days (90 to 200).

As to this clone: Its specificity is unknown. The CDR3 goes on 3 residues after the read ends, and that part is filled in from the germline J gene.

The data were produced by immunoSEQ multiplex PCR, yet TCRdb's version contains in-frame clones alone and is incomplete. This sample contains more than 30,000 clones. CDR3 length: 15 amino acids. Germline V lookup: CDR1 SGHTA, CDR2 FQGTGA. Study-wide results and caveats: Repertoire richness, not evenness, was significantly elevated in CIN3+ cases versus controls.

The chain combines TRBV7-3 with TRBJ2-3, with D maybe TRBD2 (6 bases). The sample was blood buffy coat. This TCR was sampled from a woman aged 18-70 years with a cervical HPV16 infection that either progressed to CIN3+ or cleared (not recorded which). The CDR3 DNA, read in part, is TGTGCCAGCAGCACCGGAGGAGGGGCTGGTGAGACG. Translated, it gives CASSTGGGAGET. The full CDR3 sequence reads CASSTGGGAGETQYF.